The entry below describes one T cell receptor (beta chain). This clonotype registers as medium-sized (0.01 to 0.1%) within its sample. Its binding antigen is unknown. No much larger clone is present one base from it, and per-base qualities are unavailable. The entry originates in a study. Sequenced using an Illumina MiSeq. TCRdb ran its own pipeline on the public reads, namely fastp trimming at Q25 and MiXCR clone calling, and kept in-frame beta chains. Entries that share a CDR3 protein sequence are merged under the most common genes and DNA. This sample gives nearly 4,500 distinct CDR3 sequences in total; 9.5% of them show up just once. About 33% of the sample is taken by the ten largest. CDR1 is given as SNHLY and CDR2 as FYNNEI, both from the germline V gene. V and J are truncated by 3 bases and 4 bases respectively, leaving an intervening sequence of 10 bases. Taken from cysteine to phenylalanine, the CDR3 has 14 residues. Only the CDR3 region is kept as DNA, spanning 42 bases read in frame from base 1.

The sequence derives from a human donor with rheumatoid arthritis. The sequence joins TRBV2 to TRBJ2-1; a tentative D match to TRBD1 spans 5 bases. Source material: CD4+ T cells from peripheral blood. The sequence in DNA is TGTGCCAGCAGTGACCGTGCAGGGTACAATGAGCAGTTCTTC. Protein translation: CASSDRAGYNEQFF.